What follows is one T cell receptor (beta chain) and its context. The antigen it binds to is not known. No much larger clone is present one base from it, and per-base qualities are unavailable. The data were taken from a study of cytomegalovirus exposure and HLA in healthy donors (dated by TCRdb to between 2016 and 2019). Study-wide context: According to an earlier analysis of a few hundred of the donors, about 179 million T cells yielded over 90 million unique TCR beta sequences and around 300 Gb of sequence data. Donor age, sex, ethnicity and CMV serostatus were compiled together with the repertoire data. A later analysis re-examined previously published TCR beta repertoires from about 670 donors and added high-resolution HLA genotyping to investigate patterns of TCR occurrence. The study aimed to test whether signatures of past pathogen exposure could be identified by cataloging public T cell receptors. Across about 370 genotyped donors of the cohort, an average of roughly 250,000 unique TCR beta nucleotide sequences per donor were sequenced, and approximately 17% of those sequences were non-productive. A later genetic analysis took genome-wide SNP genotypes for about 55% of the 666 donors and used that subset as a discovery cohort. The genetic ancestry cluster associated with self-reported Caucasian donors included 81% of the 300 to 450 genotyped donors. HLA typing included class I and class II loci at four-digit resolution. Typing coverage varied by locus: roughly 620-640 donors for A, B, C, DRB1 and DQB1; more than 500 for DQA1; some 610 for DPA1; approximately 490 for DPB1. An earlier analysis of about 600 of the donors used high-throughput TCR beta sequencing to judge whether each TCR beta V gene segment behaved as functional or pseudogenic. The study profiled the T cell repertoires of around 700 subjects by immunosequencing and related them to cytomegalovirus serostatus. All discovery cohort repertoires had been generated using a single sequencing platform. The study combined high-throughput TCR immunosequencing, statistical association of individual TCRs with disease status, and machine learning to predict cytomegalovirus infection status. A handful of DR-DQ haplotypes were handled as single units for association and clustering because linkage in the cohort was strong. About 300 gigabases of sequencing data and 70 million to 100 million unique TCR sequences were included in an early release covering about 700 HLA-typed donors. In addition to the first cohort of 666 subjects, a separate validation cohort of 120 different subjects was used. In the later analysis, no new phenotypic data were used to find candidate immune exposures; instead, reliance was placed on TCR beta sequences and their occurrence across donors. Study-wide findings and limitations: A cluster of highly shared sequence variants was judged likely to be a technical artifact of the sequencing pipeline. A later analysis associated 15,000 to 20,000 TCR beta sequences with specific HLA alleles at a false discovery rate of 0.05. The study gave a list of about 150 TCR beta chains associated with cytomegalovirus. Because counts were too low, seventeen rarely observed V segments, including chromosome 9 orphons, were excluded from the earlier analysis of 587 of the donors. Cytomegalovirus status was reported to be diagnosed by the classifier with high specificity and sensitivity in both the original and validation cohorts. The only immune exposure information available for the cohort was CMV serostatus. Compared with the 666-donor mean, donors in an Asian-associated ancestry cluster had fewer N-insertions in productive TCRs, according to a later genetic analysis. A further reported finding was that TCR beta sequences accurately predicted the HLA-A and HLA-B alleles for most subjects in the first cohort. In this cohort, only TCR beta chains were sequenced, and detectable features were limited by the absence of alpha or paired-chain data. Assigning TCR associations to individual alleles was difficult when HLA alleles, especially DR and DQ, strongly co-occurred. Presence/absence analyses assumed roughly uniform sequencing depth across donors, an assumption that may not hold. A later analysis reported that several top co-occurrence clusters appeared linked to parvovirus B19, influenza, CMV and Epstein-Barr virus. Most TCR sequences were observed very rarely across donors, whereas some public TCRs were present in many individuals. In a later genetic analysis, a missense DCLRE1C variant was associated with V-gene and J-gene trimming of TCR beta chains, and the association was replicated in an independent cohort. Correlated functional status among segregating V segments might reflect linkage disequilibrium, but an unknown experimental factor could not be ruled out. Three of the identified cytomegalovirus-associated TCR beta chains were confirmed in vitro to be specific for cytomegalovirus antigens. A later analysis found that TCR association rates varied across HLA loci, with DRB1 alleles showing the most associated TCRs and HLA-C alleles the fewest. Most CMV-associated TCR beta chains appeared to be HLA-restricted in a later analysis, and the HLA associations seemed to be driven largely by CMV exposure. Compared with equally common non-associated chains, HLA-associated TCR beta chains in a later analysis were more clonally expanded and had lower generation probabilities. The authors suggested that the approach could potentially be extended to other disease states and immunological phenotypes. Because HLA typing was unavailable for some donors at each locus, only the typed subset was used in association tests. In an earlier analysis of over 550 of the donors, most TCR beta V segments were observed in productive rearrangements about 87% or about 30% of the time, broadly matching IMGT annotations.

The cohort was made up of 666 healthy bone marrow donors. At the time of sampling, every cohort member was nominally healthy, though immune exposures that went unrecorded were likely present. The donor was CMV seronegative and belonged to the group of 352 seronegative cohort members. A peripheral blood sample was collected from each donor, and TCR beta sequencing was performed on peripheral blood mononuclear cells. Genomic DNA was extracted from the blood cell samples with the Qiagen DNeasy Blood Extraction Kit. The receptor library was made with the immunoSEQ multiplex PCR assay. For the multiplex PCR, a mixture combining 60 forward primers for TCR Vbeta segments and 13 reverse primers for TCR Jbeta segments was used. The CDR3 region of rearranged TCR beta genes was amplified from genomic DNA by a multiplex PCR assay. The amplified TCR beta libraries were sequenced on the Illumina HiSeq System as 87-base-pair reads. In the paper's pipeline: A later analysis counted about 80 million unique TCR beta chains across the 550 to 700 repertoires, and roughly 9.9 million of these chains were shared by at least two donors. Raw reads were error-corrected and collapsed into unique sequences with a nearest-neighbor algorithm that merged closely related sequences to remove PCR and sequencing errors. CDR3 sequences were aligned to IMGT reference sequences to assign V, D and J gene segments. For a sequence to be retained, a match of at least six nucleotides was required to both a V gene segment and a J gene segment. A rearrangement counted as productive if the CDR3 had no stop codons and remained in frame with V and J, and every other rearrangement counted as non-productive. Following IMGT convention, CDR3 was defined as the stretch from the second conserved V-encoded cysteine up to the conserved J-encoded phenylalanine. Sequences without an unambiguous match to a single V gene segment were excluded from the earlier analysis of almost 600 of the donors. In an earlier analysis of several hundred of the donors, V segments were called functional above 56.7% productive rearrangements and were called segregating when the between-donor standard deviation exceeded 5%. A statistical classification framework was developed to diagnose cytomegalovirus status using the catalog of TCR beta chain sequences. In a later analysis, V and J genes were assigned by comparing TCR nucleotide sequences against IMGT/GENE-DB human TR gene sequences. The TCRdist pipeline was used in a later analysis to assign CDR3 sequences and most-parsimonious VDJ recombination scenarios. In a later analysis, each TCR beta chain was defined by its CDR3 amino acid sequence together with its V-gene family, and reads without a unique V-gene family were excluded. In a later analysis, 500 to 650 highly shared, low-generation-probability nucleotide sequences were removed to address suspected cross-contamination and a sequencing artifact. In a later analysis, a clonal expansion index was calculated for each public chain from normalized within-repertoire ranks of inferred template counts. Generation probabilities in a later analysis came from a VDJ recombination model fitted to out-of-frame rearrangements, and those results were checked against IGoR. In a later analysis, TCR-TCR, TCR-HLA and TCR-CMV co-occurrence was scored with hypergeometric tests, and a repertoire-size bias correction was applied to TCR pairs. In a later analysis, false discovery rates were estimated by permuting HLA or CMV assignments 20 times. A later analysis grouped co-occurring TCRs with DBSCAN, adding TCRdist sequence similarity when clustering within HLA-allele-positive subsets. For co-occurrence clustering, repertoires with fewer than 30,000 or more than 120,000 public chains were excluded, along with several repertoires with anomalous nucleotide sharing. TCRdb carries this immuneACCESS record with in-frame sequences only. Its versions omit some clonotypes, under half of them owing to an unresolved V gene in the studies checked, with the rest unexplained. That table supplies the V and J calls and clone size; D and trimming were determined from the DNA. The sample contains over 130,000 clones, around 84% of them found a single time. The ten largest clones represent around 2.5% of the sample.

This receptor was identified in a man over 45 in good health and CMV-seronegative. Sequencing used PBMCs.

This receptor carries the CDR3 CASSVVEGRSYEQYF. The DNA sequence is as follows: TGTGCCAGCAGCGTAGTTGAGGGAAGGTCCTACGAGCAGTACTTC. The V gene is TRBV7-2 and the J gene is TRBJ2-7, with TRBD2 tentatively as D gene (5 bases match). The CDR3 runs 15 residues from the cysteine to the phenylalanine. Only the CDR3 DNA is retained, 45 bases long and in frame from the first base. At the junction V is shortened by 5 bases and J by 1 base, with 15 bases in between. Reading the germline V gene gives CDR1 SGHTA and CDR2 FQGNSA.